These T cell receptor beta chains were read from a single sample in a study of human T cells and chemical hapten exposure. TCRdb recomputed calls from the RACE reads with MiXCR, one row per CDR3 protein. The sample lists tens of thousands of distinct CDR3 sequences; over 10% were seen once. The sequenced sample was whole blood, obtained in connection with sensitization to the hapten diphenylcyclopropenone (DPC). The receptors here all came from a woman aged 45-59 years with alopecia areata. Some clones in this sample may be carry-over from other donors' samples. CDR3s include the opening cysteine and the closing phenylalanine or tryptophan. The D gene is left open where the match is weak. The size entry is marked missing in some rows and otherwise reads once, few, many or a size class.

D gene | CDR3 length | J gene | V gene | clone size | CDR3 protein | CDR3 DNA
TRBD1 | 15 | TRBJ1-5 | TRBV29-1 | . | CSFSLTGDSNQPQHF | TGCAGCTTTTCTCTTACAGGGGATAGCAATCAGCCCCAGCATTTT
TRBD1 | 13 | TRBJ2-4 | TRBV6-2/TRBV6-3 | few | CASRRTGENIQYF | TGTGCCAGCAGAAGGACAGGGGAAAACATTCAGTACTTC
. | 14 | TRBJ2-5 | TRBV5-1 | many | CASSYSGLQETQYF | TGCGCCAGCAGCTATAGCGGCCTCCAAGAGACCCAGTACTTC
. | 16 | TRBJ2-1 | TRBV5-1 | . | CASSPSAGATYNEQFF | TGCGCCAGCAGCCCCTCCGCCGGGGCGACCTACAATGAGCAGTTCTTC
TRBD2 | 13 | TRBJ2-1 | TRBV29-1 | few | CSVGGSTYNEQFF | TGCAGCGTTGGCGGGAGCACCTACAATGAGCAGTTCTTC
. | 15 | TRBJ2-3 | TRBV6-5 | . | CASSYGAIRTDTQYF | TGTGCCAGCAGTTATGGGGCAATTAGGACAGATACGCAGTATTTT
TRBD2 | 15 | TRBJ2-3 | TRBV7-2 | many | CASSFEAGVADTQYF | TGTGCCAGCAGCTTCGAAGCGGGAGTAGCGGATACGCAGTATTTT
. | 15 | TRBJ2-7 | TRBV21-1 | few | CASSRRIGPPYEQYF | TGTGCCAGCAGCAGGAGGATTGGACCACCCTACGAGCAGTACTTC
TRBD1 | 15 | TRBJ1-5 | TRBV6-2/TRBV6-3 | many | CASSLGGGYDQPQHF | TGTGCCAGCAGTTTAGGGGGCGGCTACGATCAGCCCCAGCATTTT
. | 11 | TRBJ2-1 | TRBV28 | . | CASSPRNEQFF | TGTGCCAGCAGTCCCCGTAATGAGCAGTTCTTC
. | 11 | TRBJ2-3 | TRBV9 | many | CASSVGTQQYF | TGTGCCAGCAGCGTCGGGACTCAGCAGTATTTT
. | 14 | TRBJ2-1 | TRBV2 | . | CASSQRTGPNEQFF | TGTGCCAGTTCGCAGAGGACGGGGCCCAATGAGCAGTTCTTC
. | 11 | TRBJ1-1 | TRBV30 | many | CAWSQGAAAFF | TGTGCCTGGAGTCAAGGGGCGGCAGCTTTCTTT
TRBD2 | 15 | TRBJ2-3 | TRBV20-1 | . | CSAPTSGRSWDTQYF | TGCAGTGCTCCGACTAGCGGGAGGTCCTGGGATACGCAGTATTTT
TRBD2 | 12 | TRBJ2-7 | TRBV29-1 | many | CSVSSSGNEQYF | TGCAGCGTTAGTTCTAGCGGGAATGAGCAGTACTTC
TRBD1 | 15 | TRBJ2-2 | TRBV7-2 | few | CASSFRTGNTGELFF | TGTGCCAGCAGCTTCAGGACAGGGAACACCGGGGAGCTGTTTTTT
. | 13 | TRBJ1-1 | TRBV20-1 | many | CSARGLPGTEAFF | TGCAGTGCTAGAGGACTACCGGGAACTGAAGCTTTCTTT
. | 16 | TRBJ2-1 | TRBV7-9 | many | CASSPPVGWSYNEQFF | TGTGCCAGCAGCCCGCCCGTTGGTTGGTCCTACAATGAGCAGTTCTTC
TRBD2 | 14 | TRBJ2-1 | TRBV12-3/TRBV12-4 | many | CASSAGLASNEQFF | TGTGCCAGCAGTGCGGGACTAGCGTCCAATGAGCAGTTCTTC
. | 14 | TRBJ2-5 | TRBV18 | . | CASSWTDGQETQYF | TGTGCCAGCTCATGGACTGACGGCCAAGAGACCCAGTACTTC
. | 12 | TRBJ2-5 | TRBV7-2 | few | CASRSNVETQYF | TGTGCCAGCCGATCAAACGTGGAGACCCAGTACTTC
. | 11 | TRBJ1-1 | TRBV30 | . | CAWSLAPEAFF | TGTGCCTGGAGTTTGGCGCCTGAAGCTTTCTTT
. | 12 | TRBJ1-1 | TRBV29-1 | . | CSARQLNTEAFF | TGCAGCGCTAGACAGCTGAACACTGAAGCTTTCTTT
. | 8 | TRBJ1-4 | TRBV5-8 | . | CASNVRGF | TGTGCCAGCAACGTGAGAGGTTTT
TRBD1 | 12 | TRBJ2-1 | TRBV29-1 | few | CSVRQGTNEQFF | TGCAGCGTTAGACAGGGTACGAATGAGCAGTTCTTC
. | 13 | TRBJ2-3 | TRBV28 | many | CASSGENTDTQYF | TGTGCCAGCTCGGGAGAGAACACAGATACGCAGTATTTT
TRBD1 | 15 | TRBJ2-7 | TRBV7-9 | few | CASSLARTGGYEQYF | TGTGCCAGCAGCTTAGCGCGGACAGGGGGGTACGAGCAGTACTTC
TRBD2 | 16 | TRBJ2-1 | TRBV19 | few | CASSPVTAGAENEQFF | TGTGCCAGTAGCCCGGTAACAGCGGGAGCGGAAAATGAGCAGTTCTTC
TRBD2 | 14 | TRBJ2-1 | TRBV6-5 | many | CASSYSLAVAEQFF | TGTGCCAGCAGTTACAGTCTAGCGGTGGCTGAGCAGTTCTTC
. | 13 | TRBJ1-1 | TRBV10-3 | . | CAVLGQMNTEAFF | TGTGCCGTGCTAGGACAGATGAACACTGAAGCTTTCTTT
TRBD2 | 17 | TRBJ2-3 | TRBV19 | many | CASTPHSGAGGTDTQYF | TGTGCCAGTACTCCCCATAGTGGAGCGGGAGGCACAGATACGCAGTATTTT
TRBD2 | 19 | TRBJ2-2 | TRBV13 | . | CASSRTSTSGRVDTGELFF | TGTGCCAGCAGCCGGACCTCGACTAGCGGGAGGGTTGACACCGGGGAGCTGTTTTTT